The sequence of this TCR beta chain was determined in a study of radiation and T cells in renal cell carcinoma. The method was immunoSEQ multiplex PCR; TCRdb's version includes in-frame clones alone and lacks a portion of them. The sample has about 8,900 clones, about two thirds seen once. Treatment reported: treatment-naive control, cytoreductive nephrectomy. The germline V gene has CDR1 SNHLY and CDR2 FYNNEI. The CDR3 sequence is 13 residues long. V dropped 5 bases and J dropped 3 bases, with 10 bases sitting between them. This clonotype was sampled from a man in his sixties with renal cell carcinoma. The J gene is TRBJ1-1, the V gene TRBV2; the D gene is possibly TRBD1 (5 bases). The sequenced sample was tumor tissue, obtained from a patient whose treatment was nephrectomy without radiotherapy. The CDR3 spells CASSSGTYTEAFF. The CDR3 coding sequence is TGTGCCAGCAGTTCCGGGACCTACACTGAAGCTTTCTTT.